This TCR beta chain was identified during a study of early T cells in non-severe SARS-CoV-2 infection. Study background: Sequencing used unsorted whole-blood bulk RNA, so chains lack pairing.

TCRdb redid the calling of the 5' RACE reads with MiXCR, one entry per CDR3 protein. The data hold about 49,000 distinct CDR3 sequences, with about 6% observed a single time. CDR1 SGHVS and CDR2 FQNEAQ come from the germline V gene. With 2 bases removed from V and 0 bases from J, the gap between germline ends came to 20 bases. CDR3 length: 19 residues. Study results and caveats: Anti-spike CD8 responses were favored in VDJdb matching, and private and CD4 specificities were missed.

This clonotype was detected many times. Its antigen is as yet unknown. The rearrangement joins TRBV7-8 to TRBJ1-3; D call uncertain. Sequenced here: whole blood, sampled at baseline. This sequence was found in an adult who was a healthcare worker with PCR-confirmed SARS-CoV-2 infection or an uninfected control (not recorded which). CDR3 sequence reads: CASSLYPDRDFSSGNTIYF. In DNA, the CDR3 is TGTGCCAGCAGCTTATATCCGGACCGAGACTTCAGCTCTGGAAACACCATATATTTT.